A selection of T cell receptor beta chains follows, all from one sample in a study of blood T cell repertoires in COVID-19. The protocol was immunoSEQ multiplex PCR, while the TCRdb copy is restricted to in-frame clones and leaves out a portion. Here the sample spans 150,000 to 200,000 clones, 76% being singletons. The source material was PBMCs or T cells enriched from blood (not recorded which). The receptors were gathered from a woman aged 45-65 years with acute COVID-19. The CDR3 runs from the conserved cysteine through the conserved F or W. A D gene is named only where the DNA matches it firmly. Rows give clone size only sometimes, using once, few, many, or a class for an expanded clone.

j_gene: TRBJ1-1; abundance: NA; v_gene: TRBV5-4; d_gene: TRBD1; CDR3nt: TGTGCCAGCAGCAGGACAGGGCTGAACACTGAAGCTTTCTTT; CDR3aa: CASSRTGLNTEAFF
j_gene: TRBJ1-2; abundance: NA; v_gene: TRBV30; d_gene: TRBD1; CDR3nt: TGTGCCTGGGCCCGACAGGGTGGAAATGGCTACACCTTC; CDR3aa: CAWARQGGNGYTF
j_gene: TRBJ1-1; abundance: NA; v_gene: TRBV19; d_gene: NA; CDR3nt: TGTGCCAGTAGTCAACAGGGGAACACTGAAGCTTTCTTT; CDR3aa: CASSQQGNTEAFF
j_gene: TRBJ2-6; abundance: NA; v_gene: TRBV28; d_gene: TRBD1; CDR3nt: TGTGCCAGCAACCCGAGGGTACAGGGGTTCCCGGGGGCCAACGTCCTGACTTTC; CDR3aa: CASNPRVQGFPGANVLTF
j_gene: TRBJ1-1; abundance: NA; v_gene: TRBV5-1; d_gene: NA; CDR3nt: TGCGCCAGCAGCGAAACCACAGGGAACACTGAAGCTTTCTTT; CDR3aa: CASSETTGNTEAFF
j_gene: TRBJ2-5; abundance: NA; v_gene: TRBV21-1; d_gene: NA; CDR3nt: TGTGCCAGCAGAGGGAGTACCGGGACTTCCATTTTAGAGACCCAGTACTTC; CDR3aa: CASRGSTGTSILETQYF
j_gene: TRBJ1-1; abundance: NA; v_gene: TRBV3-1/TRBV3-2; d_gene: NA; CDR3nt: TGTGCCAGCAGCCAATTAACGGAGACTGAAGCTTTCTTT; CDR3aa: CASSQLTETEAFF
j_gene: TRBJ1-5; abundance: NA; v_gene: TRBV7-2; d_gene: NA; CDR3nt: TGTGCCAGCAGCTTAGTCGGGTTTCAGCCCCAGCATTTT; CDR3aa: CASSLVGFQPQHF
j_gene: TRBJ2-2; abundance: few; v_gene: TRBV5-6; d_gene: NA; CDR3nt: TGTGCCAGCAGCTTTGGCAGGGAATCGGGGGAGCTGTTTTTT; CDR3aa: CASSFGRESGELFF
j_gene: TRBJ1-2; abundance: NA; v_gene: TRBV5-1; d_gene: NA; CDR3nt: TGCGCCAGCAGCTTGGGGAGCTCTAACTATGGCTACACCTTC; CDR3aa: CASSLGSSNYGYTF
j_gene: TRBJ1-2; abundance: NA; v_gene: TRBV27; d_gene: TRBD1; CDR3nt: TGTGCCAGCAGTGCCGCCGGGACAGGGGGCTTTAACTATGGCTACACCTTC; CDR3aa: CASSAAGTGGFNYGYTF
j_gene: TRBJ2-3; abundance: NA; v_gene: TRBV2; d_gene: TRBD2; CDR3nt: TGTGCCAGCAGGGAACTAGCGGGGGCTGGGGATACGCAGTATTTT; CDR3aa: CASRELAGAGDTQYF
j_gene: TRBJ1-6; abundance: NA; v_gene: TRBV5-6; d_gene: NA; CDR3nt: TGTGCCAGCAGCCCGACAGTAAATAATTCACCCCTCCACTTT; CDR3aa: CASSPTVNNSPLHF
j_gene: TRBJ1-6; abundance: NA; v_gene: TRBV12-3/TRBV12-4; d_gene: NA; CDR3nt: TGTGCCAGCAGTTTTTCGAGTTCACCCCTCCACTTT; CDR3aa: CASSFSSSPLHF
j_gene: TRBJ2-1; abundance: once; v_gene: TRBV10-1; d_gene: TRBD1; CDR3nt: TGCGCCAGCAGCCCGGGACAGGGGTGGAATGAGCAGTTCTTC; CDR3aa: CASSPGQGWNEQFF
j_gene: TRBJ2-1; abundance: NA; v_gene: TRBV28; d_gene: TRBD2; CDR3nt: TGTGCCAGCAGGACTAGCGGGTCCTTTATCAATGAGCAGTTCTTC; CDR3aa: CASRTSGSFINEQFF
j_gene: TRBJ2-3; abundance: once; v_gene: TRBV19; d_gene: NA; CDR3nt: TGTGCCAGTAGTCACTCACCCTCTAGCACAGATACGCAGTATTTT; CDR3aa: CASSHSPSSTDTQYF
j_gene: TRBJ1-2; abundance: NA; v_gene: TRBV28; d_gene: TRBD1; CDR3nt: TGTGCCAGCAAGCCCACACAGGGGACGAGGGGCTACACCTTC; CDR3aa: CASKPTQGTRGYTF
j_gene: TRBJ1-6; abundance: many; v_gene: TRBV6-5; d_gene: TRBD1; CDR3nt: TGTGCCAGCAGTTTAGGCCCAGGGGGCCGGGGGTCACCCCTCCACTTT; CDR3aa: CASSLGPGGRGSPLHF
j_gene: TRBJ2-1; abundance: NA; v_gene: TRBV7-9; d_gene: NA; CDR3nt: TGTGCCAGCAGCTTAGGGCTCTCCTACAATGAGCAGTTCTTC; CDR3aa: CASSLGLSYNEQFF
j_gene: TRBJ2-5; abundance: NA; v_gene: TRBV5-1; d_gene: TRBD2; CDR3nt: TGCGCCAGCAGCTTGGCCGAGCGGGGCTTTAGAGAGACCCAGTACTTC; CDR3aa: CASSLAERGFRETQYF
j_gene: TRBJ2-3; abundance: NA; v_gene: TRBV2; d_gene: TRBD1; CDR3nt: TGTGCCAGCAGCAGACAGGGATTAAGTCCAGATACGCAGTATTTT; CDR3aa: CASSRQGLSPDTQYF
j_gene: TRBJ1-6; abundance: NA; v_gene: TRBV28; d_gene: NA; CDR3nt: TGTGCCAGCAGTTTGGGGGGGGTTAATTCACCCCTCCACTTT; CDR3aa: CASSLGGVNSPLHF
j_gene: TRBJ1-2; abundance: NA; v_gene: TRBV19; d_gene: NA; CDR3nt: TGTGCCAGTACCCATATCCCCCCAGGGGCCAGTGGCTACACCTTC; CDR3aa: CASTHIPPGASGYTF
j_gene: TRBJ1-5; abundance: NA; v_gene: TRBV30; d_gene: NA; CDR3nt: TGTGCCTGGAGTGTAGAGGGTAATCAGCCCCAGCATTTT; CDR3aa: CAWSVEGNQPQHF
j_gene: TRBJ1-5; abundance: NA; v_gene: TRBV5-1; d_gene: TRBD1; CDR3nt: TGCGCCAGCAGCCCAGGACAGGGGGTGGGCAATCAGCCCCAGCATTTT; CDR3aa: CASSPGQGVGNQPQHF
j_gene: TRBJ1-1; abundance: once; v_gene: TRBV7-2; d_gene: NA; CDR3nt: TGTGCCAGCAGCTTTTTAAGGGGCATCTCTGAAGCTTTCTTT; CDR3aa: CASSFLRGISEAFF
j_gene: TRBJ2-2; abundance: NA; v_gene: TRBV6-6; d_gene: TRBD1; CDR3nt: TGTGCCAGCCGGGACAGGGGGCATAGCGGGGAGCTGTTTTTT; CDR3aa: CASRDRGHSGELFF
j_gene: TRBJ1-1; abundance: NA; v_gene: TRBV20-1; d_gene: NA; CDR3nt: TGCAGTACAGACACTGAAGCTTTCTTT; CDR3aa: CSTDTEAFF
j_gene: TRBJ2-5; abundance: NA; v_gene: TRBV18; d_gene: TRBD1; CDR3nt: TGTGCCAGCTCCGAATGGGACAGGGAAGTAGAGACCCAGTACTTC; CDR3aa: CASSEWDREVETQYF
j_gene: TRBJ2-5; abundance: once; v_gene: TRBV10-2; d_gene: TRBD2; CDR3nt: TGCGCCAGCCTTTCGGGGGGGACTAAGGAGACCCAGTACTTC; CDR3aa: CASLSGGTKETQYF
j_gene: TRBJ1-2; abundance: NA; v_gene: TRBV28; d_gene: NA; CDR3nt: TGTGCCAGCAGTTTATCGGAGCAGGGTCCCGTTGGCTACACCTTC; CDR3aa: CASSLSEQGPVGYTF
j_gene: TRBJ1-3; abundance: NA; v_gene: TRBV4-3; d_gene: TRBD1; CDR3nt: TGCGCCAGCAGCCCCTTACCGGGACAGGGAAACACCATATATTTT; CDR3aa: CASSPLPGQGNTIYF
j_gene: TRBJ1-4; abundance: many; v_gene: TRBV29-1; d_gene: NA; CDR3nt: TGCAGCGTTGAAGGGTCAGGGGATAATGAAAAACTGTTTTTT; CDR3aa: CSVEGSGDNEKLFF
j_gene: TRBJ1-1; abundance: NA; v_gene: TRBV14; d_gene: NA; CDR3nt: TGTGCCAGCAGCCAATCCAGGGGAGCTTTCTTT; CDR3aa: CASSQSRGAFF
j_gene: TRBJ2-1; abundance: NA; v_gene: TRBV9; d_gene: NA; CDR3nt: TGTGCCAGCAGCGTAAGGCAGCCAGGAGAGCAGTTCTTC; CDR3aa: CASSVRQPGEQFF
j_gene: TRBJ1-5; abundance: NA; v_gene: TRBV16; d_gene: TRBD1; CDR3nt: TGTGCCAGCAGCGGACAGGAGAATCAGCCCCAGCATTTT; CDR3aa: CASSGQENQPQHF
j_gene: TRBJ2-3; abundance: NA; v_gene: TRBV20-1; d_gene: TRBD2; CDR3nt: TGCAGTGCTAGTCCGCTAGCGGGGGGTGTCGATACGCAGTATTTT; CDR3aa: CSASPLAGGVDTQYF
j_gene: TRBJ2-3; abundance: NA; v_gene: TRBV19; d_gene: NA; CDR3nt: TGTGCCAGTAAGAACCCCCCGGGGGACCGCACAGATACGCAGTATTTT; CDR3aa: CASKNPPGDRTDTQYF
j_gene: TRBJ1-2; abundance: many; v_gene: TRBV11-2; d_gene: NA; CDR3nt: TGTGCCAGCAGCTCAACATCCCAGATCGTTGATGGCTACACCTTC; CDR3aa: CASSSTSQIVDGYTF
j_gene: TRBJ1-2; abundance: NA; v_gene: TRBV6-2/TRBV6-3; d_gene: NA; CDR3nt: TGTGCCAGCAGCCTGCCGGGAGAAGACTATGGCTACACCTTC; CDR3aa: CASSLPGEDYGYTF
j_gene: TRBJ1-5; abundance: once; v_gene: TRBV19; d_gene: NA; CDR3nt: TGTGCCAGTACTTTATCGTTCGGGGGGCTGGATCAGCCCCAGCATTTT; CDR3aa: CASTLSFGGLDQPQHF
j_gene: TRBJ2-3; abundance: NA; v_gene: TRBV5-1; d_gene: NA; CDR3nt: TGCGCCAGCGGTCGCTCTGGACAGAGCACAGATACGCAGTATTTT; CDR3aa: CASGRSGQSTDTQYF
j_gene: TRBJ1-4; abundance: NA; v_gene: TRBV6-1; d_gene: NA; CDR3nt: TGTGCCAGCAGTGATATGGGTGGCAGACTTAATGAAAAACTGTTTTTT; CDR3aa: CASSDMGGRLNEKLFF
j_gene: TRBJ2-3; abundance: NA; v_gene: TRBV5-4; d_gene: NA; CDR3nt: TGTGCCAGCAGCTTGAAGGACTTTAGCACAGATACGCAGTATTTT; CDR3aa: CASSLKDFSTDTQYF
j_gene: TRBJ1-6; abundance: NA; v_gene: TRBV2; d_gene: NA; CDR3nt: TGTGCCAGCACCCGAAAGCAGGGGAACTCCTATAATTCACCCCTCCACTTT; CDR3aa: CASTRKQGNSYNSPLHF
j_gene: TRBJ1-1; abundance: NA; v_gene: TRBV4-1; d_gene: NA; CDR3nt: TGCGCCAGCAGCCAAGAGTGGGCCAGCATGAACACTGAAGCTTTCTTT; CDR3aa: CASSQEWASMNTEAFF
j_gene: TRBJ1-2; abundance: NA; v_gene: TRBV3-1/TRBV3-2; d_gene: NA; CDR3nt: TGTGCCAGCAGCCAAGATCGAGAGGAGACCTATGGCTACACCTTC; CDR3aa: CASSQDREETYGYTF
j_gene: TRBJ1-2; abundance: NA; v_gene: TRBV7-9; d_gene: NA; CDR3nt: TGTGCCAGCGGAGGGGCAGTTAACTATGGCTACACCTTC; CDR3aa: CASGGAVNYGYTF
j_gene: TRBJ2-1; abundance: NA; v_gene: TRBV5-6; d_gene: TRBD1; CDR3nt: TGTGCCAGCAGCCGGGGACAGGTATACAATGAGCAGTTCTTC; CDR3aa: CASSRGQVYNEQFF
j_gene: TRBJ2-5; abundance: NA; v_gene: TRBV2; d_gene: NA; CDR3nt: TGTGCCAGCAGTTCCTCCCATCAGGTGTACCAAGAGACCCAGTACTTC; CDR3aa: CASSSSHQVYQETQYF
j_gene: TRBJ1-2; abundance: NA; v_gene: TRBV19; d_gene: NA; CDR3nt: TGTGCCAGTAGTATAGATTCAGGAACCTCGGGCTACACCTTC; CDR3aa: CASSIDSGTSGYTF